The 12 T cell receptor beta chains listed next were all sequenced from one sample in a study of blood T cell repertoires in COVID-19 (dated by TCRdb to about 2020). Libraries were built with the immunoSEQ multiplex PCR assay. TCRdb's version of the immuneACCESS table is confined to in-frame rearrangements and falls short of the full clone set. An unresolved V gene accounts for under half of the shortfall where checked; the remainder is of unknown origin. Recorded for this sample are 180,000 or so clones; about 89% of them occurred a single time. The ten most abundant clones make up around 7% of the sample. Input material: peripheral blood. The receptors derive from a man aged 40-50 years with acute or convalescent COVID-19.

The V call is TRBV25-1, the J call TRBJ1-1; no definite D call. The V end was cut by 6 bases, the J end by 3 bases, with 5 bases between. CDR3 length: 11 residues. Germline V gene sequence: CDR1 MGHDK, CDR2 SYGVNS. CDR3 residues: CASRRDTEAFF. CDR3 DNA: TGTGCCAGCAGACGGGACACTGAAGCTTTCTTT.

This chain links TRBV19 with TRBJ2-7, with TRBD2 matching over 7 bases. V shed 6 bases and J 0 bases; nucleotides not matched to a gene: 11. Looked up from germline, CDR1 is LNHDA and CDR2 is SQIVND (reference sequence). The CDR3 runs 16 residues. Written as DNA, the CDR3 is TGTGCCAGTAGAATGGTAGCGGGCGTAAGCTCCTACGAGCAGTACTTC. Translation gives CASRMVAGVSSYEQYF.

The chain couples TRBV5-1 to TRBJ2-3; D is possibly TRBD1 (6 bases). Germline lookup yields CDR1 SGHRS and CDR2 YFSETQ. The V end lost 4 bases, the J end lost 2 bases, and 8 bases lay between the germline ends. The CDR3 is made up of 13 amino acids. The CDR3 reads CASSQGYTDTQYF. As DNA, the CDR3 is TGCGCCAGCAGCCAGGGGTACACAGATACGCAGTATTTT.

The V call is TRBV27, the J call TRBJ2-7; 9 nucleotides agree with TRBD2. After removal of 3 bases from V and 4 bases from J, the junction contained 7 bases not matched to a gene. This CDR3 spans 15 amino acids. Germline V gene lookup returns CDR1 MNHEY and CDR2 SMNVEV (reference sequence). CDR3 region: CASSLRVGLAYEQYF. DNA for the CDR3: TGTGCCAGCAGTTTGAGGGTCGGACTAGCGTACGAGCAGTACTTC.

The V and J genes are TRBV19 and TRBJ1-4; D gene unclear. The CDR3 covers 15 residues. Per the germline V gene, CDR1 is LNHDA and CDR2 is SQIVND (reference sequence). Trimming took 1 base from V and 7 from J, leaving 13 bases between them. CDR3 protein: CASSIGGRGGEKLFF. The CDR3 DNA reads TGTGCCAGTAGTATAGGTGGACGGGGAGGTGAAAAACTGTTTTTT.

V gene TRBV5-8 combines with J gene TRBJ2-7; possible D gene TRBD1, 6 bases. Germline V CDR1 and CDR2: SGHTS, YDEGEE. Between the trimmed V and J ends, which lost 2 bases and 2 bases, there was a span of 23 bases. The CDR3 length is 18 residues. CDR3 in DNA: TGTGCCAGCAGCTTATCCCGCCCCAGGGGATATGTAGCCTACGAGCAGTACTTC. Amino acid sequence: CASSLSRPRGYVAYEQYF.

The chain links TRBV7-2 to TRBJ2-2; 8 nucleotides line up with TRBD1. V lost 5 bases and J lost 6; bases outside the gene matches: 11. In germline, CDR1 is SGHTA, CDR2 FQGNSA. The CDR3 totals 16 residues. The CDR3 is CASSGQTGVGSGELFF. CDR3 nucleotide sequence: TGTGCCAGCAGCGGCCAGACAGGGGTCGGGTCCGGGGAGCTGTTTTTT.

The chain employs TRBV18 and TRBJ2-2, with a tentative D call TRBD2 (5 bases). The germline gives CDR1 KGHSH, CDR2 LQKENI. The V end lost 0 bases, the J end lost 3 bases, and 14 bases lay between the germline ends. The CDR3 totals 17 residues. The CDR3 coding sequence is TGTGCCAGCTCACCACCACGAAATCGGGGTCACACCGGGGAGCTGTTTTTT. Encoded protein: CASSPPRNRGHTGELFF.

The chain is built from TRBV7-9 and TRBJ2-5, with D tentatively TRBD2 (6 bases). The CDR3 covers 14 residues. Trimming took off 1 base at V and 14 bases at J, with 20 bases between the two ends. Germline values: CDR1 SEHNR, CDR2 FQNEAQ (reference sequence). The CDR3 nucleotides are TGTGCCAGCAGCTTAGGTAGCGGCCAAGAGACCGAATACTTC. This translates into CASSLGSGQETEYF.

This clone was found once. The rearrangement uses TRBV19 and TRBJ1-4; 7 bases agree with TRBD1. The CDR3 sequence is 17 residues long. Germline CDR1 reads LNHDA; CDR2 reads SQIVND (reference sequence). The V gene end was trimmed by 1 base and the J gene end by 8 bases; junction bases not matched to a gene: 13. The CDR3 is CASSIVFGQDRGEKLFF. DNA of the CDR3: TGTGCCAGTAGTATAGTCTTCGGACAGGACCGAGGGGAAAAACTGTTTTTT. Drawing the rest from reference TRBV19 and TRBJ1-4, the complete variable domain is DGGITQSPKYLFRKEGQNVTLSCEQNLNHDAMYWYRQDPGQGLRLIYYSQIVNDFQKGDIAEGYSVSREKKESFPLTVTSAQKNPTAFYLCASSIVFGQDRGEKLFFGSGTQLSVL.

The chain employs TRBV9 and TRBJ2-2; D not resolved. Germline CDR1 is SGDLS and CDR2 is YYNGEE. V lost 4 bases and J lost 2, with 6 bases in between. The CDR3 runs to 13 residues. CDR3 sequence (DNA): TGTGCCAGCAGCCCGAGTAACACCGGGGAGCTGTTTTTT. Protein product: CASSPSNTGELFF.

V gene TRBV14 combines with J gene TRBJ2-7; the match to TRBD2 covers 10 bases. The ends lost 4 bases at V and 2 bases at J; junction bases unmatched: 5. This CDR3 is 15 amino acids long. Germline V gene sequence: CDR1 SGHDN, CDR2 FVKESK. The CDR3 DNA sequence: TGTGCCAGCAGCCCACCTCTAGCGGGGGCCTACGAGCAGTACTTC. This codes for CASSPPLAGAYEQYF.